Below, one T cell receptor beta chain is given with its context. This record belongs to a study of patients and donors after allogeneic stem cell transplantation. Using its own MiXCR run on the RT-PCR reads, TCRdb lists one record per CDR3 protein. The data contain 410,000 or so distinct CDR3 sequences, 15% to 20% of them singletons. The CDR3 contains 16 residues. Germline trimming cut 0 bases from V and 1 base from J; bases unmatched to any gene: 2. Germline-derived CDR1 and CDR2 are SGHRS and YFSETQ. Specimen: blood, either unsorted or a sorted T cell fraction (not recorded which). The J gene is TRBJ1-3, the V gene TRBV5-1; 9 bases match TRBD1. This receptor was obtained from a human donor who was either an allogeneic HSCT recipient or a stem cell or donor lymphocyte infusion donor (not recorded which). It is not recorded whose cells these are; they may come from a transplant donor. CDR3 residues: CASSLAGTGSGNTIYF. DNA of the CDR3: TGCGCCAGCAGCTTGGCCGGGACAGGGTCTGGAAACACCATATATTTT.